This T cell receptor beta chain was documented in a study of CD8+ T cells in alopecia areata (dated by TCRdb to between 2017 and 2018). Study-level background: To study T cell clonal expansion in alopecia areata, the researchers applied high-throughput TCRbeta sequencing to both the C3H/HeJ mouse model and human patients. Scalp tissue and sorted CD4+ and CD8+ peripheral blood T cells from patchy and totalis/universalis alopecia areata patients and from healthy controls were covered by human TCRbeta sequencing. TCRbeta CDR3 regions were amplified by immunoSEQ multiplex PCR with 35 Vbeta forward and 13 Jbeta reverse primers. RNA was extracted with the PAXgene miRNA kit for fixed scalp, the miRNeasy kit for PBMCs, and the RNeasy kit for mouse skin. Clonality in the scalp was compared among normal scalp (n=4), patchy alopecia areata scalp (n=8), and alopecia totalis/universalis scalp (n=8). General findings and caveats noted by the study authors: Higher clonality and more expanded CD8+ clones were observed in lesional scalp than in normal scalp, particularly in alopecia totalis/universalis, a finding suggestive of antigenic drive. Unlike mouse skin, which is dominated by gammadelta T cells, normal human skin has resident alphabeta T cells that are also sequenced, and this complicates analysis of the scalp TCR repertoire. Compared with mice, TCR sequences shared between patients were less clear, possibly partly because of HLA diversity across the patient population.

PBMCs were isolated by density centrifugation and stained for CD3, CD4 and CD8, and CD4+ and CD8+ T cells were sorted on a FACSAria. Unaffected controls provided scalp biopsies and blood samples. Preparation of the library involved the immunoSEQ multiplex PCR assay. RNA was extracted from all samples and reverse transcribed into cDNA, which served as template for TCR sequencing. First-strand cDNA was synthesized with SuperScript III using a 2:1 mix of oligo-dT and random hexamers. A synthetic immune receptor repertoire was used to assess amplification bias, and residual bias was removed computationally. The authors' analysis ran thus. Raw reads were preprocessed to remove errors, and CDR3 was defined by IMGT conventions from the conserved cysteine to phenylalanine. Clonality was computed by normalizing Shannon entropy by log2 of the number of productive unique TCRs and subtracting the result from 1. Scalp TCRbeta sequences were cross-referenced with sorted blood CD4 and CD8 repertoires so that the CD4 or CD8 identity of scalp clones could be inferred. What TCRdb holds here is the immuneACCESS table cut down to in-frame rearrangements. Part of the clones is not present; checked against another copy, under half of the missing clones reflect an unresolved V gene, and the others are unexplained. The D gene and trimming were derived from the DNA, and the V and J assignments and clone size from that table. The sample data list approximately 150,000 clones, and about three fifths of these were observed just once. The ten largest clones represent around 4.8% of the sample.

This clone was recorded a few times. The antigen it recognizes is unknown. Base qualities are missing; no much larger clone stands one base away. Including cysteine and phenylalanine, the CDR3 has 12 amino acids. Only the CDR3 region is kept as DNA, spanning 36 bases read in frame from base 1. The V end loses 3 bases and the J end loses 7 bases, and a stretch of 12 bases separates them. CDR1 and CDR2 are read off the germline V gene as SQVTM and ANQGSEA. The V gene is TRBV29-1 and the J gene is TRBJ2-5, with the D segment identity uncertain. The sequenced sample consisted of CD4+ T cells sorted from blood. The sequence was obtained from a human donor in good health. This receptor has the CDR3 CSVETLTGTQYF. In nucleotide form, the sequence is TGCAGCGTTGAGACGTTAACTGGGACCCAGTACTTC. Joined to the reference TRBV29-1 and TRBJ2-5 proteins, this CDR3 gives the full variable domain: SAVISQKPSRDICQRGTSLTIQCQVDSQVTMMFWYRQQPGQSLTLIATANQGSEATYESGFVIDKFPISRPNLTFSTLTVSNMSPEDSSIYLCSVETLTGTQYFGPGTRLLVL.